These T cell receptor beta chains were read from a single sample in a study of patients and donors after allogeneic stem cell transplantation. TCRdb itself ran the RT-PCR reads through MiXCR, one entry per CDR3 protein. The sample lists about a million distinct CDR3 sequences; under 20% were seen once. Sequenced: blood, either unsorted or a sorted T cell fraction (not recorded which). The source of these receptors is a human donor who was either an allogeneic HSCT recipient or a stem cell or donor lymphocyte infusion donor (not recorded which). It is not recorded whose cells these are; they may come from a transplant donor. The CDR3 runs from the conserved cysteine through the conserved F or W. The order of the fields is clone size, J gene, V gene, D gene, CDR3 protein, CDR3 DNA. A D gene is named only where the DNA matches it firmly. Clone size appears in some rows only: once, few, many, or a class for an expanded clone.

-	TRBJ2-1	TRBV5-8	TRBD2	CASSLGRLAGIRDEQFF	TGTGCCAGCAGCTTGGGACGACTAGCGGGGATTAGGGATGAGCAGTTCTTC
-	TRBJ2-7	TRBV4-3	TRBD1	CASSHYTDRGDPYEQYF	TGCGCCAGCAGCCATTATACAGACAGGGGGGATCCCTACGAGCAGTACTTC
few	TRBJ1-2	TRBV9	-	CASSTQRPPGMDGYTF	TGTGCCAGCAGCACCCAGAGACCCCCAGGGATGGATGGCTACACCTTC
-	TRBJ2-1	TRBV12-3/TRBV12-4	TRBD2	CASHSSGISYNEQFF	TGTGCCAGCCATTCGAGCGGGATCTCCTACAATGAGCAGTTCTTC
few	TRBJ2-3	TRBV7-9	-	CASSLATPYSTDTQYF	TGTGCCAGCAGCTTAGCGACACCCTACAGCACAGATACGCAGTATTTT
few	TRBJ2-1	TRBV12-3/TRBV12-4	-	CASTPHNEQFF	TGTGCCAGCACTCCTCACAATGAGCAGTTCTTC
many	TRBJ1-4	TRBV4-3	-	CASSLDSKRGEKLFF	TGCGCCAGCAGCCTTGACAGCAAACGGGGTGAAAAACTGTTTTTT
-	TRBJ1-1	TRBV20-1	TRBD1	CSAGPRAGGRGTEAFF	TGCAGTGCTGGTCCCCGGGCAGGGGGGCGGGGAACTGAAGCTTTCTTT
-	TRBJ2-5	TRBV5-1	TRBD2	CASSSQRGTQETQYF	TGCGCCAGCAGTTCCCAGCGGGGGACTCAAGAGACCCAGTACTTC
many	TRBJ1-3	TRBV25-1	-	CASSIRGGNTIYF	TGTGCCAGCAGTATCAGGGGTGGAAACACCATATATTTT
-	TRBJ1-2	TRBV7-2	-	CASSLEEWAGGYTF	TGTGCCAGCAGCTTAGAGGAATGGGCCGGTGGCTACACCTTC
-	TRBJ2-3	TRBV6-2/TRBV6-3	TRBD2	CASSLGLAGKGGTQYF	TGTGCCAGCAGTTTGGGACTAGCGGGGAAGGGGGGTACGCAGTATTTT
few	TRBJ1-5	TRBV6-1	-	CASSVTNWSNQPQHF	TGTGCCAGCAGTGTCACTAATTGGAGCAATCAGCCCCAGCATTTT
few	TRBJ2-1	TRBV5-6	-	CASSLRQGTHNEQFF	TGTGCCAGCAGCTTGCGCCAGGGGACTCACAATGAGCAGTTCTTC
few	TRBJ1-5	TRBV15	-	CATSRARVQPQHF	TGTGCCACCAGCAGAGCCCGGGTTCAGCCCCAGCATTTT
-	TRBJ2-1	TRBV24-1	-	CATSDRINEQFF	TGTGCCACCAGTGACAGGATCAATGAGCAGTTCTTC
few	TRBJ1-1	TRBV12-3/TRBV12-4	TRBD1	CASNLNTGANTEAFF	TGTGCCAGCAATCTCAACACAGGGGCAAACACTGAAGCTTTCTTT
-	TRBJ2-2	TRBV20-1	TRBD2	CSARGASGRELFF	TGCAGTGCTAGAGGAGCTAGCGGTAGGGAGCTGTTTTTT
-	TRBJ2-2	TRBV24-1	-	CATSDSSSGGWELFF	TGTGCCACCAGTGATTCGAGCTCAGGCGGCTGGGAGCTGTTTTTT
few	TRBJ2-2	TRBV7-6	TRBD2	CASSLRGGPGTGELFF	TGTGCCAGCAGCTTAAGGGGAGGGCCGGGCACCGGGGAGCTGTTTTTT
-	TRBJ2-3	TRBV29-1	TRBD2	CSVEDRTSGSTDTQYF	TGCAGCGTTGAAGATAGGACTAGCGGGAGCACAGATACGCAGTATTTT
-	TRBJ2-1	TRBV3-1	-	CASSQGSKGAGNEQFF	TGTGCCAGCAGCCAAGGGTCGAAGGGGGCGGGGAATGAGCAGTTCTTC
few	TRBJ1-6	TRBV27	-	CASSPFPQGLGSPLHF	TGTGCCAGCAGTCCTTTCCCCCAGGGTTTGGGTTCACCCCTCCACTTT
few	TRBJ2-7	TRBV10-3	TRBD1	CAISESGDSYSYEQYF	TGTGCCATCAGTGAGTCGGGGGACAGTTACTCCTACGAGCAGTACTTC
many	TRBJ1-3	TRBV12-3/TRBV12-4	-	CASSLDSIASGNTIYF	TGTGCCAGCAGTTTGGACAGTATCGCCTCTGGAAACACCATATATTTT